The source of this T cell receptor beta chain is a study of T cell responses to AZD1222 COVID-19 vaccine. Findings and limits, study-wide: White British ancestry dominated among donors, who included more females, and clonal diversity was possibly underestimated. Reports say nearly half of spike-specific TCRs go after unmutated variant regions. Every sample of the repertoires postdated the peak T cell response.

A single count supports this clone. Its target is not known. Assay: immunoSEQ multiplex PCR; the TCRdb copy retains only in-frame clones and omits some. The sample includes fewer than 150,000 clones, 90% to 95% of them seen just once. V gave up 0 bases and J gave up 12 bases, with 6 bases separating them. The CDR3 is 11 amino acids. In germline, CDR1 is PRHDT, CDR2 FYEKMQ (reference sequence). The V and J genes are TRBV13 and TRBJ2-1; no reliable D call. The clonotype comes from an adult in good health. Source: peripheral blood, taken on day 0 of AZD1222 vaccination. As DNA, the CDR3 is TGTGCCAGCAGCTTAGGCCCCGGGCAGTTCTTC. Translation gives CASSLGPGQFF.